The T cell receptor beta chain described here comes from a study of shared clonotypes between healthy human individuals. Profiling relied on immunoSEQ multiplex PCR, and the TCRdb table lists in-frame clones only, not all of them. The profile shows fewer than 1 million clones, just over 95% of them singletons. Naive CD8 cells lacked CD45RO and underwent positive selection for CCR7, leaving out terminally differentiated effector memory CD45RA+ cells. The length of the CDR3 is 12 residues. V dropped 2 bases and J dropped 4 bases, with 4 bases sitting between them. The germline V gene encodes CDR1 SGHAT and CDR2 FQNNGV.

This chain joins TRBV11-2 and TRBJ2-3; D gene ambiguous. The sequence was collected from a man aged 25 to 45 in good health. Sequenced material: naive CD8+ T cells sorted from blood. The CDR3 reads CASSLNPDTQYF. CDR3 sequence (DNA): TGTGCCAGCAGCTTAAACCCAGATACGCAGTATTTT.